This T cell receptor (beta chain) was identified during a study of cytomegalovirus exposure and HLA in healthy donors. Findings and limits, study-wide: Association with HLA alleles at 0.05 false discovery rate was found for around 17,000 TCR beta sequences in a later analysis. Across all donors, roughly uniform sequencing depth was an assumption of the presence/absence analyses. The study designated 150 or so TCR beta chains cytomegalovirus-associated.

Vbeta (60) and Jbeta (13) primers were used in the PCR. Libraries were prepared by immunoSEQ multiplex PCR; TCRdb keeps only in-frame clonotypes and omits some of them. Of 150,000 to 200,000 clones listed, about four fifths were seen once; the top ten hold about 0.5%. Unmatched junction bases numbered 8, after V lost 4 bases and J lost 8 bases. Germline CDR1 and CDR2: SNHLY and FYNNEI. The CDR3 spans 15 residues. Concerning this clone: Its specificity is not known.

This clonotype was sampled from a woman between 50 and 59 years old in good health and CMV-seronegative. The specimen was PBMCs. The chain employs TRBV2 and TRBJ1-2, with 12 bases that match TRBD1. The CDR3 region has the DNA TGTGCCAGCAGTGGTACCGGGACAGGGGGCAGGGGCTACACCTTC. The encoded protein is CASSGTGTGGRGYTF.